The next 3 T cell receptor beta chains were all read from a single sample in a study of blood T cell repertoires in COVID-19. Repertoires were generated with immunoSEQ multiplex PCR, while TCRdb's copy carries only in-frame clones and drops some. This sample yields about 260,000 clones, of which around 92% are seen a single time; 2% to 3% belongs to the top ten. Specimen: peripheral blood. The receptors shown here come from a person aged 18 to 35 with COVID-19, enrolled during active disease.

Details on this clone: Other DNA sequences in this sample translate to the same CDR3. The chain combines TRBV6-4 with TRBJ2-2; 8 bases line up with TRBD2. The CDR3 contains 13 residues. Germline CDR1 is MRHNA and CDR2 is SNTAGT. Trimming cost V 8 bases and J 3 bases; bases outside gene matches: 2. CDR3 residues: CASSAGDTGELFF. CDR3 nucleotide sequence: TGTGCCAGCTCAGCGGGAGACACCGGGGAGCTGTTTTTT.

The chain combines TRBV24-1 with TRBJ2-3; possible D gene TRBD1, 5 bases. The ends were cut back, 5 bases at V and 2 bases at J, with 13 bases in the middle. CDR3 length: 15 residues. Per germline, CDR1 KGHDR and CDR2 SFDVKD. The CDR3, as DNA: TGTGCCACCAGTGTTGAAGGGGATAACACAGATACGCAGTATTTT. It specifies CATSVEGDNTDTQYF.

V gene TRBV6-5 combines with J gene TRBJ2-3, with TRBD2 matching over 11 bases. Unmatched junction bases numbered 9, after V lost 2 bases and J lost 14 bases. Germline assignment: CDR1 MNHEY and CDR2 SVGAGI. The CDR3 covers 14 residues. The CDR3 loop is CASSYGSGRARLYF. CDR3 DNA: TGTGCCAGCAGTTACGGTAGCGGGAGGGCCAGGTTGTATTTT.